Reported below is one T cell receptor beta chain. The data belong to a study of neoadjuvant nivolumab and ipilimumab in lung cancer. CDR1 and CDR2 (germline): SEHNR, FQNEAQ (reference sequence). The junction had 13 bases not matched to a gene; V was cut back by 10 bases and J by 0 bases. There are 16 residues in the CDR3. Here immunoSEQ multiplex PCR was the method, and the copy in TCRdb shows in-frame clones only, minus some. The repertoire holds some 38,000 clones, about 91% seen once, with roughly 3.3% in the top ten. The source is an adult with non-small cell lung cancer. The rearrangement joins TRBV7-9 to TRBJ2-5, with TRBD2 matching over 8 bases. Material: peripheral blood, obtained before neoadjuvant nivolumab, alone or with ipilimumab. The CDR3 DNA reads TGTGCCATAGGGGGAGTTAGCGGGACCTACCAAGAGACCCAGTACTTC. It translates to CAIGGVSGTYQETQYF.